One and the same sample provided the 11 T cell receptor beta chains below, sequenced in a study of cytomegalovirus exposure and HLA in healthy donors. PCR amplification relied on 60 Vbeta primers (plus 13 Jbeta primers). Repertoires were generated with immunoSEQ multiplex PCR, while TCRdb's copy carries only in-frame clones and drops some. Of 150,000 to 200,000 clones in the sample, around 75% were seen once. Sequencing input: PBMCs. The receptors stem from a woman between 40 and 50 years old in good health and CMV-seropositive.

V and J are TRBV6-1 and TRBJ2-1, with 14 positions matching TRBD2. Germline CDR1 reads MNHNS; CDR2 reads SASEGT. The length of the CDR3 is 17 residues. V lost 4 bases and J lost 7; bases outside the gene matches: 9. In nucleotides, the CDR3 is TGTGCCAGCAGTGGAGGGACTAGCGGGAGACTGGATAATGAGCAGTTCTTC. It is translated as CASSGGTSGRLDNEQFF.

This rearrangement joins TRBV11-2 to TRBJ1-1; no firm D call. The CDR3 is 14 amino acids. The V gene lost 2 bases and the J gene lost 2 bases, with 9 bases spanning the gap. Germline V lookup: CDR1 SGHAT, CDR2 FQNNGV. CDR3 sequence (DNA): TGTGCCAGCAGCTTAAAGCCGATTAACACTGAAGCTTTCTTT. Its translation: CASSLKPINTEAFF.

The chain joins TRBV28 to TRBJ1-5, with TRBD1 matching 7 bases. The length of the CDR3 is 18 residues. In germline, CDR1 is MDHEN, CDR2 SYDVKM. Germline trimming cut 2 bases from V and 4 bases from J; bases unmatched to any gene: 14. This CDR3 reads CASSLAPPGQALNQPQHF. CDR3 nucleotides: TGTGCCAGCAGTTTAGCCCCCCCCGGACAGGCCCTTAATCAGCCCCAGCATTTT.

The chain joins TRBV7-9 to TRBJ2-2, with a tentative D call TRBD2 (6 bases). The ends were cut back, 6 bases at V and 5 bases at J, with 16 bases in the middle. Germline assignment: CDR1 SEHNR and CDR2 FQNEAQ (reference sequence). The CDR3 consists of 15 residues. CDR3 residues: CASRGLLGDTGELFF. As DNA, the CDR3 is TGTGCCAGCAGGGGACTCTTAGGGGATACCGGGGAGCTGTTTTTT.

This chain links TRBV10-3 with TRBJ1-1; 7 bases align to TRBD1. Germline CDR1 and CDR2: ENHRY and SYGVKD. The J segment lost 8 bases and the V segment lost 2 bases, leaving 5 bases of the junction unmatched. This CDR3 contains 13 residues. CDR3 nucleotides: TGTGCCATCAGTGAGAGGGACAGCCTAGAAGCTTTCTTT. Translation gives CAISERDSLEAFF.

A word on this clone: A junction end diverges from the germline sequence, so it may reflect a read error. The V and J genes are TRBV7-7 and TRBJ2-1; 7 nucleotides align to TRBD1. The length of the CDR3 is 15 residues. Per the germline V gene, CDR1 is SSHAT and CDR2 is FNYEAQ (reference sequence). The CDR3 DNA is TGTGCTAGCAGCTTAGTAGGGGGCGCCTACAATGAGCAGTTCTTC. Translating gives CASSLVGGAYNEQFF.

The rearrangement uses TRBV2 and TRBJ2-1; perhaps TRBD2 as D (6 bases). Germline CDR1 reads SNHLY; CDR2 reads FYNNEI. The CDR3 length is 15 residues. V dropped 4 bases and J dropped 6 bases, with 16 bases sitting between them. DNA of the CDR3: TGTGCCAGCAGTGTTCGGGAGTTATGGGGCAATGAGCAGTTCTTC. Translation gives CASSVRELWGNEQFF.

The CDR3: CASSQVGVSGIDKGEQFF. The CDR3 nucleotides read TGCGCCAGCAGCCAAGTTGGGGTGAGCGGGATAGACAAGGGTGAGCAGTTCTTC. This chain joins TRBV4-3 and TRBJ2-1, with TRBD2 matching over 7 bases. The V gene end was trimmed by 1 base and the J gene end by 9 bases; junction bases not matched to a gene: 18. Germline values: CDR1 LGHNA, CDR2 YSLEER. The CDR3 runs 18 residues.

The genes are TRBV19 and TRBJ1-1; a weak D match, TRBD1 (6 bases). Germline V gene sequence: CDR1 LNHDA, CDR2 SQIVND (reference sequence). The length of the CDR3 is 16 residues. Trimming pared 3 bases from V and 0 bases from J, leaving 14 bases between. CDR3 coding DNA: TGTGCCAGTAGTATTCAGGGGCACCCAATGAACACTGAAGCTTTCTTT. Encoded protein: CASSIQGHPMNTEAFF.

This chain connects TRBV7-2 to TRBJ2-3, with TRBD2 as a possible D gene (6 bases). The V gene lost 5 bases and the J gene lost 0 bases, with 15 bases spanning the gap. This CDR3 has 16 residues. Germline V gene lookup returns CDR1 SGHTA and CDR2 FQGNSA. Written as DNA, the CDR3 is TGTGCCAGCAGCCTGAACGGTGGAGGGAGCACAGATACGCAGTATTTT. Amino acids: CASSLNGGGSTDTQYF.

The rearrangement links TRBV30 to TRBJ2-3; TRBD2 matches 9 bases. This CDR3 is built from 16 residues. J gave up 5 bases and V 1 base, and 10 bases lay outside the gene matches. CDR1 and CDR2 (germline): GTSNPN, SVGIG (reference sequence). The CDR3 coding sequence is TGTGCCTGGAGTGAGACGCTAGCGGGATTTAAAGATACGCAGTATTTT. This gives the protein CAWSETLAGFKDTQYF.